This TCR beta chain was retrieved from a study of blood T cells in healthy people across ages. Each sample had at least 7 million PBMCs isolated. For the second PCR, which ran for about 6 to 11 cycles, a sample-barcoded 5' primer and a J-beta primer mix were used. TCRdb fed the 5' RACE reads into MiXCR, producing one record per CDR3 protein. The table lists approximately 670,000 distinct CDR3 sequences, around 38% of them singletons, with about 32% in the top ten. Germline V lookup: CDR1 SNHLY, CDR2 FYNNEI. The CDR3 contains 13 residues. V gave up 10 bases and J gave up 1 base, with 13 bases separating them. This clonotype occurred a few times.

The TCR originated in an elderly man in good health. The specimen was blood. This chain links TRBV2 with TRBJ2-5, with D perhaps TRBD1 (7 bases). The CDR3 protein is CATGGQFQETQYF. The CDR3 bases are TGTGCCACCGGGGGACAGTTCCAAGAGACCCAGTACTTC.